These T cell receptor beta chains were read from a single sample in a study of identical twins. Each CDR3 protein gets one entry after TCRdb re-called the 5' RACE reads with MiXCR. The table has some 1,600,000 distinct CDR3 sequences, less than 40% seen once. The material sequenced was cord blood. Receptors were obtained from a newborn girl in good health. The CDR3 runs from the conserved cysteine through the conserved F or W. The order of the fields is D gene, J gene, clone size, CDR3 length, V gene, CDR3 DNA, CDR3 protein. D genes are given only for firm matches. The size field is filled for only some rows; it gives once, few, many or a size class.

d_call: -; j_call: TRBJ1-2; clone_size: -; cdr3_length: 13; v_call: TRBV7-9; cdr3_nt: TGTGCCAGCACCCCGGACCAAATCTATGGCTACACCTTC; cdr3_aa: CASTPDQIYGYTF
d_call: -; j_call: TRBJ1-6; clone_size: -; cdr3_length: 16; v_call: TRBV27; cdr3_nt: TGTGCCAGCAGTTTAGACCGGAAGTCCTATAATTCACCCCTCCACTTT; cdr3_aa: CASSLDRKSYNSPLHF
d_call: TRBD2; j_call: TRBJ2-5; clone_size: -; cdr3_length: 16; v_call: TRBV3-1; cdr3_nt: TGTGCCAGCAGCCACAGACCGGGACTAGGCCAAGAGACCCAGTACTTC; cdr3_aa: CASSHRPGLGQETQYF
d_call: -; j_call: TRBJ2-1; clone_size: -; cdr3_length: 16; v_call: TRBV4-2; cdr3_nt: TGTGCCAGCAGCCAGGAGGACTTTCCAGAGAGGAATGAGCAGTTCTTC; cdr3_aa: CASSQEDFPERNEQFF
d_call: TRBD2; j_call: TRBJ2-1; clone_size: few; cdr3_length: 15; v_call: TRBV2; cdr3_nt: TGTGCCAGCAGTCCCCGGCTAGCGGGAGCTAGTGAGCAGTTCTTC; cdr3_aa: CASSPRLAGASEQFF
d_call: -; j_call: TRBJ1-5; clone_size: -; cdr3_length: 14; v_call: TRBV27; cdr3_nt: TGTGCCAGCAGCCTAATCGGGATCAATCAGCCCCAGCATTTT; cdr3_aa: CASSLIGINQPQHF
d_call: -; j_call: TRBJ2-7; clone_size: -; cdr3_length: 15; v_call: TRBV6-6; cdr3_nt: TGTGCCAGCAGTGCCTATGCGGACAACTCCTACGAGCAGTACTTC; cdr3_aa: CASSAYADNSYEQYF
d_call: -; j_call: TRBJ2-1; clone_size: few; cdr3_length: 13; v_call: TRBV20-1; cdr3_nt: TGCAGTGCTAGAGTACAGTCCTACAATGAGCAGTTCTTC; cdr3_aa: CSARVQSYNEQFF
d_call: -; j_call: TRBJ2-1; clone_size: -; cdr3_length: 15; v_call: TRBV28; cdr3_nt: TGTGCCAGCAGTTTGGTTTCTAGTTGGGGCAATGAGCAGTTCTTC; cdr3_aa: CASSLVSSWGNEQFF
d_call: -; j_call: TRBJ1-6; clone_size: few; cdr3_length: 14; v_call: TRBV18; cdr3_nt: TGTGCCAGCTCACCACCGGTCACCAATTCACCCCTCCACTTT; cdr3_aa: CASSPPVTNSPLHF
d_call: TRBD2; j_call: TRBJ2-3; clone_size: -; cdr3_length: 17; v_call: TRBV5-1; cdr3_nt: TGCGCCAGCAGCTTTGGACTAGCGGGGGACCGCACAGATACGCAGTATTTT; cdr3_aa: CASSFGLAGDRTDTQYF
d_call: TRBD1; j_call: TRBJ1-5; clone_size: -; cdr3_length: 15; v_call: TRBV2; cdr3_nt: TGTGCCAGCAGTGAAGATCGCAGGGGGAATCAGCCCCAGCATTTT; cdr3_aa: CASSEDRRGNQPQHF
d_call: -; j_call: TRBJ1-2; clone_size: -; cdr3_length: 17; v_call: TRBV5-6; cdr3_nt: TGTGCCAGCAGCTTCGTTCACAGGGATCGGACTAACTATGGCTACACCTTC; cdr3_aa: CASSFVHRDRTNYGYTF
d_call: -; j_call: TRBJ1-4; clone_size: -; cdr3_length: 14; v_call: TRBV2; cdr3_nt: TGTGCCAGCAGTGGGGCAGGGGAGGATGAAAAACTGTTTTTT; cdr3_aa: CASSGAGEDEKLFF
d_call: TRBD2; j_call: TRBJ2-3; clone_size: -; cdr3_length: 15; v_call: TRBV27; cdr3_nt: TGTGCCAGCAGCCGGAGCGGGAGAGTATCCGATACGCAGTATTTT; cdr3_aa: CASSRSGRVSDTQYF
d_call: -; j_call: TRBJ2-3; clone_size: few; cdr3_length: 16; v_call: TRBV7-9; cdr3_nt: TGTGCCAGCAGCCCCCGGACAGTGGCTAGCACAGATACGCAGTATTTT; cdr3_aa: CASSPRTVASTDTQYF
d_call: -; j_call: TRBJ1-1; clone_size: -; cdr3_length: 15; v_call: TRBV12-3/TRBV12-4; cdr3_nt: TGTGCCAGCAGGGTTCCCGGGACGGTGAACACTGAAGCTTTCTTT; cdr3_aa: CASRVPGTVNTEAFF